Listed here is a single T cell receptor beta chain. No antigen is known for it. These data are taken from a study of T cells after yellow fever vaccination. V shed 7 bases and J 4 bases; nucleotides not matched to a gene: 3. The CDR3 covers 13 residues. Germline CDR1 and CDR2: SGHTA and FQGTGA. TCRdb passed the 5' RACE reads through MiXCR, listing each CDR3 protein once. The sample includes about 120,000 distinct CDR3 sequences, about 8.2% of them seen just once. Study conclusions and caveats: Primary-vaccination clones mostly resurfaced post-booster (96% CD4, 75% to 90% CD8).

This receptor was obtained from a man younger than 35 who received the YFV17D yellow fever vaccine. Sequencing was performed on CD8+ T cells sorted from PBMCs, taken on the day of the yellow fever booster vaccination. This chain uses TRBV7-3 with TRBJ2-1, with TRBD1 identical over 8 bases. In nucleotides, the CDR3 is TGTGCCAGCAAAGGACAGGGTTACAATGAGCAGTTCTTC. Protein: CASKGQGYNEQFF.